The sequence of this TCR beta chain was determined in a study of identical twins. The CDR3 spans 14 residues. Germline values: CDR1 SQVTM, CDR2 ANQGSEA. Between the trimmed V and J ends, which lost 7 bases and 8 bases, there was a span of 23 bases. This clonotype turned up a few times. TCRdb fed the 5' RACE reads into MiXCR, producing one record per CDR3 protein. The data contain over 250,000 distinct CDR3 sequences, 8% to 9.5% of them singletons. The same data also contributed to another study, on yellow fever vaccine responses in identical twins.

The sequenced sample consisted of CD8+ T cells sorted from blood. The J gene is TRBJ1-1, the V gene TRBV29-1, with a tentative D call TRBD1 (6 bases). The source is a woman aged 18-30 years in good health. In DNA form, the CDR3 reads TGCAGCGACATAGCACAGGACAGAGCGAAAGAAGCTTTCTTT. It encodes CSDIAQDRAKEAFF.